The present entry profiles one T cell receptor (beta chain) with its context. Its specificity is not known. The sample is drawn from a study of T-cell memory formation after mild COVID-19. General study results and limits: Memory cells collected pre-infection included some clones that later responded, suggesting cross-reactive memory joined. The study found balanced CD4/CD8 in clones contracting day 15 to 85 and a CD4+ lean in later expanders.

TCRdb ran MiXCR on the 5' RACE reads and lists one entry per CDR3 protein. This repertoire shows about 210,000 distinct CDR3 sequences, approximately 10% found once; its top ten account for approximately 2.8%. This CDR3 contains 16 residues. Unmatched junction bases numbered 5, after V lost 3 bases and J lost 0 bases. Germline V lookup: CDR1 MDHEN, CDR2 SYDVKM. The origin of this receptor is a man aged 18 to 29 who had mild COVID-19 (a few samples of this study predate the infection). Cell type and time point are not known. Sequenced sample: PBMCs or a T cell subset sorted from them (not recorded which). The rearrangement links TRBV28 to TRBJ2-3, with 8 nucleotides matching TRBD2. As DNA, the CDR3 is TGTGCCAGCAGTTTGGTCGGGGGGGCCAGCACAGATACGCAGTATTTT. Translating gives CASSLVGGASTDTQYF.